This TCR beta chain derives from a study of blood T cell repertoires in COVID-19. About the study: Whether acute or convalescent, the COVID-19 samples came from the United States, Italy and Spain. Nucleic acid was either cDNA or gDNA, and it came from T cells, B-cell-depleted T cells, or PBMCs.

Per the original methods: The authors estimated nucleated cell counts from reference gene primer amplification. Sequencing used immunoSEQ multiplex PCR; TCRdb keeps in-frame clones, though not all of them. The V and J calls and clone size come from that table; D and trimming were worked out from the DNA. In the table there are over 60,000 clones, 82% of which are singletons. The germline CDR1 and CDR2 sequences are ENHRY and SYGVKD. V lost 3 bases to trimming and J lost 3 bases, with 6 bases between them. The CDR3 consists of 12 residues. The genes are TRBV10-3 and TRBJ2-7, with a possible D match to TRBD1 (6 bases). The receptor's source is a human donor in a cohort sampled during active COVID-19. Sequenced sample: peripheral blood. CDR3 in DNA: TGTGCCATCAGTGAAGGGGGCTACGAGCAGTACTTC. Protein product: CAISEGGYEQYF.